This entry lists 18 T cell receptor beta chains sequenced from one sample in a study of identifying expanded T cells in peripheral blood. Sequencing used immunoSEQ multiplex PCR; TCRdb keeps in-frame clones, though not all of them. The table records about 52,000 clones, roughly 82% of them present only once. The sequenced sample consisted of blood. These receptors originate from a person between 18 and 69 years old in good health.

The gene calls are TRBV5-4 and TRBJ1-2; D possibly corresponds to TRBD1 (6 bases). V lost 0 bases and J lost 4, with 16 bases in between. There are 16 residues in the CDR3. Germline lookup yields CDR1 SGHNT and CDR2 YYREEE (reference sequence). CDR3 amino acids: CASSLGGGLDAYGYTF. The CDR3 DNA reads TGTGCCAGCAGCTTGGGTGGGGGGCTCGATGCCTATGGCTACACCTTC.

The chain employs TRBV4-1 and TRBJ2-1; TRBD2 aligns across 10 bases. The germline V gene encodes CDR1 MGHRA and CDR2 YSYEKL. The CDR3 spans 15 residues. V trimming: 4 bases; J trimming: 7 bases; junction bases outside the gene matches: 7. CDR3 protein: CASSRPSGGKNEQFF. For the CDR3, the DNA is TGCGCCAGCAGCCGCCCTAGCGGGGGAAAGAATGAGCAGTTCTTC.

V is TRBV2 and J is TRBJ1-3, with D unresolved. The CDR3 consists of 15 residues. CDR1 and CDR2 from the germline V gene are SNHLY and FYNNEI. The V end was cut by 5 bases, the J end by 2 bases, with 13 bases between. CDR3 in amino acids: CASSPARGPGNTIYF. CDR3 DNA sequence: TGTGCCAGCAGTCCGGCCAGAGGTCCTGGAAACACCATATATTTT. Full variable domain (missing parts from reference TRBV2 and TRBJ1-3): EPEVTQTPSHQVTQMGQEVILRCVPISNHLYFYWYRQILGQKVEFLVSFYNNEISEKSEIFDDQFSVERPDGSNFTLKIRSTKLEDSAMYFCASSPARGPGNTIYFGEGSWLTVV.

V gene TRBV6-1 combines with J gene TRBJ1-2, with TRBD1 matching over 7 bases. Germline CDR1 and CDR2: MNHNS and SASEGT. J lost 4 bases, V lost 6 bases, and 8 bases had no gene match. This CDR3 has 14 amino acids. This CDR3 is CASRLDRDLYGYTF. Here the CDR3 DNA reads TGTGCCAGCAGACTTGACAGGGACCTCTATGGCTACACCTTC.

The chain recombines TRBV9 with TRBJ1-1, with D possibly matching TRBD1 (5 bases). This CDR3 region has 13 residues. CDR1 and CDR2 (germline): SGDLS, YYNGEE. The germline V and J ends were trimmed by 4 bases and 5 bases, with 12 bases remaining between them. The CDR3 DNA reads TGTGCCAGCAGCCCCGGGGGGGGGACTGAAGCTTTCTTT. Translating it yields CASSPGGGTEAFF.

The chain has TRBV6-1 and TRBJ2-7; 8 positions agree with TRBD1. The germline V gene has CDR1 MNHNS and CDR2 SASEGT. J was trimmed by 2 bases and V by 6 bases; bases with no gene match: 9. The length of the CDR3 is 15 residues. CDR3 DNA sequence: TGTGCCAGCAGAACCTCCGTGACAGGGGCCTACGAGCAGTACTTC. Translated, it gives CASRTSVTGAYEQYF.

V is TRBV7-9 and J is TRBJ2-2; 10 bases match TRBD2. This CDR3 is built from 15 residues. CDR1 SEHNR and CDR2 FQNEAQ come from the germline V gene (reference sequence). Germline trimming cut 5 bases from V and 8 bases from J; bases unmatched to any gene: 8. CDR3 protein: CASSILAGATGELFF. The CDR3 DNA follows: TGTGCCAGCAGCATCCTAGCGGGGGCGACGGGGGAGCTGTTTTTT.

This clone is deemed medium-sized. The chain is built from TRBV5-1 and TRBJ2-7, with TRBD2 identical over 8 bases. Trimming removed 4 bases from V and 3 bases from J; junction bases left unmatched: 9. The CDR3 loop spans 15 amino acids. Looked up from germline, CDR1 is SGHRS and CDR2 is YFSETQ. Here the CDR3 DNA reads TGCGCCAGCAGCCCGGAGCCGGGACTAGTCTACGAGCAGTACGTC. Translation: CASSPEPGLVYEQYV.

This chain uses TRBV9 with TRBJ2-1; D may be TRBD1 or TRBD2 (6 bases each). Trimming removed 7 bases at V and 0 bases at J, with 17 bases between. Germline V lookup: CDR1 SGDLS, CDR2 YYNGEE. The CDR3 has 16 residues. CDR3 region: CASGDGGWGSYNEQFF. The CDR3 DNA is TGTGCCAGCGGAGACGGGGGCTGGGGCTCCTACAATGAGCAGTTCTTC.

This clone was recorded once. The genes are TRBV4-1 and TRBJ1-1; possible D gene TRBD1, 6 bases. V lost 6 bases, J lost 2 bases, and 13 bases lay in between. The CDR3 has 14 amino acids. CDR1 MGHRA and CDR2 YSYEKL come from the germline V gene. CDR3 loop: CASSRGQLNTEAFF. The DNA of the CDR3 is TGCGCCAGCAGTCGCGGACAGCTAAACACTGAAGCTTTCTTT.

The V call is TRBV4-2, the J call TRBJ2-6; the D is unclear. Germline V lookup: CDR1 LGHNA, CDR2 YNFKEQ. The CDR3 is made up of 17 amino acids. Trimming took off 5 bases at V and 5 bases at J, with 19 bases between the two ends. This chain's CDR3 is CASSKTFIQSRANVLTF. CDR3 DNA sequence: TGTGCCAGCAGCAAAACTTTCATACAAAGTCGGGCCAACGTCCTGACTTTC.

This clone occurred a few times. V is TRBV7-9 and J is TRBJ1-2, with unresolved D. The CDR3 totals 13 residues. Germline V lookup: CDR1 SEHNR, CDR2 FQNEAQ (reference sequence). The V end was cut by 5 bases, the J end by 4 bases, with 11 bases between. The CDR3 here is CASSPDVAYGYTF. CDR3 DNA: TGTGCCAGCAGCCCGGACGTTGCCTATGGCTACACCTTC.

This clone was observed a few times. This sequence joins TRBV7-8 and TRBJ2-7; D not certain. The CDR3 has 13 amino acids. Germline loops: CDR1 SGHVS, CDR2 FQNEAQ. V dropped 0 bases and J dropped 3 bases, with 6 bases sitting between them. The CDR3 region is CASSLAAHYEQYF. The CDR3 nucleotides read TGTGCCAGCAGCTTAGCAGCCCACTACGAGCAGTACTTC.

This chain uses TRBV29-1 with TRBJ1-2; tentatively, D is TRBD1 (6 bases). The V end lost 2 bases, the J end lost 2 bases, and 18 bases lay between the germline ends. The CDR3 runs to 16 residues. Germline V gene data show CDR1 as SQVTM and CDR2 as ANQGSEA. The CDR3 DNA follows: TGCAGCGTTGAATTTAAAGACGGGGGGCACAACTATGGCTACACCTTC. Translated: CSVEFKDGGHNYGYTF.

The chain couples TRBV18 to TRBJ1-5; D unclear. Per the germline V gene, CDR1 is KGHSH and CDR2 is LQKENI. This CDR3 is built from 15 residues. Deletions cut 4 bases from V and 1 base from J, with 11 bases between. CDR3 loop: CASSHNGPSNQPQHF. The CDR3 coding sequence is TGTGCCAGCTCACATAACGGACCAAGCAATCAGCCCCAGCATTTT.

The chain employs TRBV19 and TRBJ1-1, with 11 nucleotides matching TRBD1. CDR1 and CDR2 from the germline V gene are LNHDA and SQIVND (reference sequence). V was clipped by 6 bases and J by 0 bases; unmatched bases: 15. There are 19 residues in the CDR3. The CDR3 nucleotides are TGTGCCAGTAGAAGGGCCGGACAGGGGGCCCTGGTATTGAACACTGAAGCTTTCTTT. Amino acids: CASRRAGQGALVLNTEAFF.

CDR3 in DNA: TGTGCCACCCGGGGGGCCACCGACTCCTACGAGCAGTACGTC. It translates to CATRGATDSYEQYV. This chain links TRBV7-3 with TRBJ2-7; a possible D gene is TRBD2 (7 bases). Trimming left V 10 bases short and J 0 bases short, with 16 bases between. Germline V gene sequence: CDR1 SGHTA, CDR2 FQGTGA. The length of the CDR3 is 14 residues.

The genes are TRBV15 and TRBJ2-1; 7 bases align to TRBD1. The junction had 1 base not matched to a gene; V was cut back by 1 base and J by 4 bases. Germline V lookup: CDR1 LNHNV, CDR2 YYDKDF (reference sequence). The CDR3 sequence is 14 residues long. The chain's CDR3 is CATSRGQGYNEQFF. CDR3 coding DNA: TGTGCCACCAGCAGAGGACAGGGTTACAATGAGCAGTTCTTC.